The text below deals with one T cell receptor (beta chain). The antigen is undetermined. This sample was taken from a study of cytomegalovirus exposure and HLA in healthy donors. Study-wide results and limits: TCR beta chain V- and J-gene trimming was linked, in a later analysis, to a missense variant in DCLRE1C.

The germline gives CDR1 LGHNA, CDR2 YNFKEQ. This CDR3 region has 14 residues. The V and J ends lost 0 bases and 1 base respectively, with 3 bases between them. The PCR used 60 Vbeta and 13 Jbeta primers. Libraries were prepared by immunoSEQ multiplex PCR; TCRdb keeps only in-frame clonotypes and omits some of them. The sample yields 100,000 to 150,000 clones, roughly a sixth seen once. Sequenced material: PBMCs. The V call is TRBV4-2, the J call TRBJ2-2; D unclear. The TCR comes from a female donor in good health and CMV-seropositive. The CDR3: CASSQERNTGELFF. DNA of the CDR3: TGTGCCAGCAGCCAAGAGAGGAACACCGGGGAGCTGTTTTTT.